The subject of this entry is one T cell receptor (beta chain). These data come from a study of T cell changes during pregnancy in multiple sclerosis. The CDR3 has 14 residues. V was clipped by 5 bases and J by 2 bases, with 12 bases between them. Germline V gene lookup returns CDR1 SNHLY and CDR2 FYNNEI. The method was immunoSEQ multiplex PCR; TCRdb's version includes in-frame clones alone and lacks a portion of them. Counted here are about 120,000 clones, roughly 92% occurring once; the ten biggest clones make up 6.2%. This receptor was obtained from a female donor with multiple sclerosis, enrolled in a pregnancy study. The J gene is TRBJ2-5, the V gene TRBV2; no definite D call. The input for sequencing was peripheral blood, taken before pregnancy. CDR3 bases: TGTGCCAGCAGTTTCCTAGGTTTGCAAGAGACCCAGTACTTC. Encoded protein: CASSFLGLQETQYF.